The clone carrying this T cell receptor (beta chain) has at least ten counts. Its antigen remains unknown. These data are taken from a study of blood T cells in healthy people across ages. About the study: About one barcoded TCR beta cDNA was captured per two T cells. Overall study results and limits: Whereas aged donors had fewer naive CD4+ cells, long-lived donors had more of them and higher diversity. The percentage of naive T cells correlated strongly with TCR beta diversity.

The germline V gene has CDR1 SGHTA and CDR2 FQGNSA. The CDR3 sequence is 13 residues long. V lost 1 base to trimming and J lost 7 bases, with 11 bases between them. The donors, healthy Caucasians from Russia, were aged 6 to 90. Sample-barcoded 5' priming and a J-beta primer mix drove a second PCR of 7 to 11 cycles. One entry per CDR3 protein results from TCRdb running MiXCR on the 5' RACE reads. This sample has around 1.5 million distinct CDR3 sequences, with about 32% found just once. Sample: blood. The chain carries TRBV7-2 and TRBJ2-7; D is undetermined. The receptor comes from a woman aged 25 to 39 in good health. The CDR3 sequence is CASSLGEVGEQYF. CDR3 coding DNA: TGTGCCAGCAGCTTAGGGGAAGTTGGAGAGCAGTACTTC. Looking up the rest from reference TRBV7-2 and TRBJ2-7 gives the full variable domain: GAGVSQSPSNKVTEKGKDVELRCDPISGHTALYWYRQSLGQGLEFLIYFQGNSAPDKSGLPSDRFSAERTGGSVSTLTIQRTQQEDSAVYLCASSLGEVGEQYFGPGTRLTVT.